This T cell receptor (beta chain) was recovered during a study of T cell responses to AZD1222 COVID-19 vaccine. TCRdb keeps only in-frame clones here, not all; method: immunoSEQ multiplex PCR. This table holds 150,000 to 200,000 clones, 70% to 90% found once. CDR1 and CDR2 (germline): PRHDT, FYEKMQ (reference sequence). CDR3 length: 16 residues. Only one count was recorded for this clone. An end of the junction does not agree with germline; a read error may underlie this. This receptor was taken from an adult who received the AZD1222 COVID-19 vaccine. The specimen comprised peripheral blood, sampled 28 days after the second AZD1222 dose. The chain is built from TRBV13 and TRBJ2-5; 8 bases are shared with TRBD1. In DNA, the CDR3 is TGTGCCAGCAGCCCCACCGGACAGGGAAGGCAAGAGACTCAGTACTTC. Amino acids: CASSPTGQGRQETQYF.